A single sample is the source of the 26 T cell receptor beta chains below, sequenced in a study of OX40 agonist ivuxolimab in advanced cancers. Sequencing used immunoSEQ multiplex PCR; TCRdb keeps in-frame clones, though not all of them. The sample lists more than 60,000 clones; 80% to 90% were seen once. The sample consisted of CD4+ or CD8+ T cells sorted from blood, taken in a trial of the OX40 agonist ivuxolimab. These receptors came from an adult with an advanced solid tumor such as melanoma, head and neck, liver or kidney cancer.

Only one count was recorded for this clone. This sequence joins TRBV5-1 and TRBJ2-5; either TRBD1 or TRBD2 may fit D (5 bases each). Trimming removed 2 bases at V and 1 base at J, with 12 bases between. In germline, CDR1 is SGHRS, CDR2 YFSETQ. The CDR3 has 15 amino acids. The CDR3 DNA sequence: TGCGCCAGCAGCTTCGATCCGGGACCCCAAGAGACCCAGTACTTC. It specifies CASSFDPGPQETQYF. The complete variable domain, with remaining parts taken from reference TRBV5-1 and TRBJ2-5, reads KAGVTQTPRYLIKTRGQQVTLSCSPISGHRSVSWYQQTPGQGLQFLFEYFSETQRNKGNFPGRFSGRQFSNSRSEMNVSTLELGDSALYLCASSFDPGPQETQYFGPGTRLLVL.

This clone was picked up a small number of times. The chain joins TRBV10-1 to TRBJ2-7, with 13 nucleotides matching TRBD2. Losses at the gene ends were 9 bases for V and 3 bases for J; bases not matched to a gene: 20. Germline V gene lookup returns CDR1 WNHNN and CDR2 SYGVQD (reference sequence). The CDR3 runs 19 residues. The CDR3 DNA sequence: TGCGCCAGACTACCCCGGGGGACTAGCGGGGACCGCCCCATCTACGAGCAGTACTTC. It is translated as CARLPRGTSGDRPIYEQYF.

In DNA, the CDR3 is TGTGCCAGCAGTTTAGGTCCGAACACTGAAGCTTTCTTT. It translates to CASSLGPNTEAFF. This chain connects TRBV27 to TRBJ1-1; D is undetermined. The CDR3 is made up of 13 amino acids. Trimming left V 2 bases short and J 1 base short, with 5 bases between. Germline-derived CDR1 and CDR2 are MNHEY and SMNVEV (reference sequence).

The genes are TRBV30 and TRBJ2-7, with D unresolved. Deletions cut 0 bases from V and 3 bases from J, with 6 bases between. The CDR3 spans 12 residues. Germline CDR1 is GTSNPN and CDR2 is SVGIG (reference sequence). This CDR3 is CAWSVAIYEQYF. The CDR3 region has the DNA TGTGCCTGGAGTGTTGCCATCTACGAGCAGTACTTC.

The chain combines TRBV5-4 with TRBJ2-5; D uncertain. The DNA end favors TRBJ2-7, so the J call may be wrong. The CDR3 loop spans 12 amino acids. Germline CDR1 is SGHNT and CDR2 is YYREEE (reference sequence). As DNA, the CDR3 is TGTGCCAGCAGCTTGGTAAGGGACGAGCAGTACTTC. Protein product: CASSLVRDEQYF.

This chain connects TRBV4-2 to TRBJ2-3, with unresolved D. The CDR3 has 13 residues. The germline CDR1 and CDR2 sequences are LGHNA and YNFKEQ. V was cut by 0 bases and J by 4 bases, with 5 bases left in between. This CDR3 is CASSQDRPDTQYF. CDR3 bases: TGTGCCAGCAGCCAAGATCGGCCAGATACGCAGTATTTT.

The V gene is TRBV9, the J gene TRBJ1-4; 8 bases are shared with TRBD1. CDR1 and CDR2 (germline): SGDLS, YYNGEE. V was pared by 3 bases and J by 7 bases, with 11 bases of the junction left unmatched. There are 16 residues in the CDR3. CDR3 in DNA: TGTGCCAGCAGCGGTAGGACAGGGACGGGTGCTGAAAAACTGTTTTTT. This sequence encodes CASSGRTGTGAEKLFF.

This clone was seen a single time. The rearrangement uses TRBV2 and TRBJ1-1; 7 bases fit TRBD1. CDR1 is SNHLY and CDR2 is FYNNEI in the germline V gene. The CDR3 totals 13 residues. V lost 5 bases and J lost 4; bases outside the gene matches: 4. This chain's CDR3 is CASSPQGGTEAFF. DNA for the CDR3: TGTGCCAGCAGTCCCCAGGGGGGCACTGAAGCTTTCTTT. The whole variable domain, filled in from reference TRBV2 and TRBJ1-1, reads EPEVTQTPSHQVTQMGQEVILRCVPISNHLYFYWYRQILGQKVEFLVSFYNNEISEKSEIFDDQFSVERPDGSNFTLKIRSTKLEDSAMYFCASSPQGGTEAFFGQGTRLTVV.

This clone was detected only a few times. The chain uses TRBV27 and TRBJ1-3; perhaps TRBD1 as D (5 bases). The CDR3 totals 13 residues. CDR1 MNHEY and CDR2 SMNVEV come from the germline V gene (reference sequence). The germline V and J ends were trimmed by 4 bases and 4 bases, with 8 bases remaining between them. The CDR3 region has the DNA TGTGCCAGCAGTTCCGGGGCCGGAAACACCATATATTTT. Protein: CASSSGAGNTIYF.

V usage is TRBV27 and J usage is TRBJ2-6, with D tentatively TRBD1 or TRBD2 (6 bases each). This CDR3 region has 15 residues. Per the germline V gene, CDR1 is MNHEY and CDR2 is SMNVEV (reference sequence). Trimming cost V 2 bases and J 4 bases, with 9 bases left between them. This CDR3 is CASSLGGLGANVLTF. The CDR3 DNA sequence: TGTGCCAGCAGTTTAGGGGGGCTGGGGGCCAACGTCCTGACTTTC.

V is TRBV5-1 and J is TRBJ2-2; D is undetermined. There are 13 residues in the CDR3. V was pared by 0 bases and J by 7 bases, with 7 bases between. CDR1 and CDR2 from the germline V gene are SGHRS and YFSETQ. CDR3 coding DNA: TGCGCCAGCAGCTTGGGCCGCCACGGGGAGCTGTTTTTT. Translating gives CASSLGRHGELFF.

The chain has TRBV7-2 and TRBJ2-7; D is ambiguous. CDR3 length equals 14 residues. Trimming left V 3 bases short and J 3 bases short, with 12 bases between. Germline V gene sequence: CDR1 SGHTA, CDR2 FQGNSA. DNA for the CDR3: TGTGCCAGCAGCTTTGGAGTATGGAGCTACGAGCAGTACTTC. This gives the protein CASSFGVWSYEQYF.

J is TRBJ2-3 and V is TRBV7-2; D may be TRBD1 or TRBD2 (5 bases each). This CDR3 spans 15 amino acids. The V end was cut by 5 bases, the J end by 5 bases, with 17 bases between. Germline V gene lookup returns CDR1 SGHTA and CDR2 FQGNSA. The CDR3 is CASSHGTGRGDTQYF. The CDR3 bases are TGTGCCAGCAGCCACGGGACGGGGAGAGGAGATACGCAGTATTTT.

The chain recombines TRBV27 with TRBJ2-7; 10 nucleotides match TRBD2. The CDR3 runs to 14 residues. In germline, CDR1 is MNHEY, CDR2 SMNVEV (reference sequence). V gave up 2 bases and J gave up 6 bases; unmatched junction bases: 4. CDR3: CASSLNSGGFEQYF. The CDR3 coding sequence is TGTGCCAGCAGTTTAAATAGCGGGGGGTTCGAGCAGTACTTC.

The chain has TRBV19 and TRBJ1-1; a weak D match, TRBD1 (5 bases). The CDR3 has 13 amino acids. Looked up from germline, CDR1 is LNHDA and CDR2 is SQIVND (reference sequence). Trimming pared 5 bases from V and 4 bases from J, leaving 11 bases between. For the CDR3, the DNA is TGTGCCAGTAGTGCCAGGGCGGTCACTGAAGCTTTCTTT. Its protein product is CASSARAVTEAFF.

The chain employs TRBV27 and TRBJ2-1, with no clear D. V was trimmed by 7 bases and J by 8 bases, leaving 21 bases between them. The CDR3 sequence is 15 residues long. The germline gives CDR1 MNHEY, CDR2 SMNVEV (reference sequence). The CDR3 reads CASTAGIYSSDEQFF. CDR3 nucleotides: TGTGCCAGCACGGCTGGTATCTACAGTAGTGATGAGCAGTTCTTC.

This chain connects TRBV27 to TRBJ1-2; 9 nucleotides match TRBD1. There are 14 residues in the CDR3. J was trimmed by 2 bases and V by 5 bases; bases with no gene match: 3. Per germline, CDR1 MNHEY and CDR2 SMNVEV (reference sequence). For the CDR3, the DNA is TGTGCCAGCAGTCCCGGGACAGGGAACTATGGCTACACCTTC. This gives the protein CASSPGTGNYGYTF.

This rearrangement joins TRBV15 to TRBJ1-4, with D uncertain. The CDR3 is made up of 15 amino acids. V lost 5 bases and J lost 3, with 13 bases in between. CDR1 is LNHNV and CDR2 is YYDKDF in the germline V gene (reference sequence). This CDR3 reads CATSDEAQSNEKLFF. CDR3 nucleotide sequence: TGTGCCACCAGCGATGAGGCACAGTCTAATGAAAAACTGTTTTTT.

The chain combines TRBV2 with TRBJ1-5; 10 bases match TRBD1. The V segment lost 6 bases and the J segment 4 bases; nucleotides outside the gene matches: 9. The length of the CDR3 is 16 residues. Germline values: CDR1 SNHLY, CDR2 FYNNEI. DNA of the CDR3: TGTGCCAGCAGACAACCGGGACAGGGGTCAAATCAGCCCCAGCATTTT. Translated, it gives CASRQPGQGSNQPQHF.

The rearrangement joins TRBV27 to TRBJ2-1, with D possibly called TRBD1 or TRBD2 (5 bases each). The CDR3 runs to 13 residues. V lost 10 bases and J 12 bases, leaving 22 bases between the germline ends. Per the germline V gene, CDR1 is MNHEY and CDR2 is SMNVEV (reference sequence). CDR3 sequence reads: CATAPGDVFGQFF. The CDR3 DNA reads TGTGCCACAGCCCCTGGGGACGTCTTCGGGCAGTTCTTC.

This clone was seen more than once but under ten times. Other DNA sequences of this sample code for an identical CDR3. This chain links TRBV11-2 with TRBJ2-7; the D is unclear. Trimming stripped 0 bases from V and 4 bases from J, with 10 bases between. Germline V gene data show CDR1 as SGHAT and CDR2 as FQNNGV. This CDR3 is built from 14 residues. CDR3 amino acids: CASSLDPSGYEQYF. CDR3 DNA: TGTGCCAGCAGCTTAGATCCGTCTGGTTACGAGCAGTACTTC. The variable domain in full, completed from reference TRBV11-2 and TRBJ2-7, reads EAGVAQSPRYKIIEKRQSVAFWCNPISGHATLYWYQQILGQGPKLLIQFQNNGVVDDSQLPKDRFSAERLKGVDSTLKIQPAKLEDSAVYLCASSLDPSGYEQYFGPGTRLTVT.

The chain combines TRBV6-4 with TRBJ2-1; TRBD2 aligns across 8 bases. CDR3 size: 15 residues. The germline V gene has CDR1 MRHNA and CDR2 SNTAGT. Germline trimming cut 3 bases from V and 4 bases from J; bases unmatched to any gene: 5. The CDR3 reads CASSEAGGPYNEQFF. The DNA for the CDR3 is TGTGCCAGCAGTGAGGCGGGAGGACCGTACAATGAGCAGTTCTTC.

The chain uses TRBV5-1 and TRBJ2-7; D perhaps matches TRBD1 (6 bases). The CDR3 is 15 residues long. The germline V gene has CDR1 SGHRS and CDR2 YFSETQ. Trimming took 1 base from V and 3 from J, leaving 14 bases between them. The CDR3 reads CASSLFQGSFYEQYF. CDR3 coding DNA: TGCGCCAGCAGCTTGTTCCAGGGGTCGTTCTACGAGCAGTACTTC. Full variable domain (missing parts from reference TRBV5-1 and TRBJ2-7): KAGVTQTPRYLIKTRGQQVTLSCSPISGHRSVSWYQQTPGQGLQFLFEYFSETQRNKGNFPGRFSGRQFSNSRSEMNVSTLELGDSALYLCASSLFQGSFYEQYFGPGTRLTVT.

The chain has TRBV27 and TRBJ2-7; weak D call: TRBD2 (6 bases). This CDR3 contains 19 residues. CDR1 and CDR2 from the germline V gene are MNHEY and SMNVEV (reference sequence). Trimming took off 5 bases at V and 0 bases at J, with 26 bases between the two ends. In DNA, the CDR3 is TGTGCCAGCAGTGGATCAAGCGGGCGCGTCGGGCCGAGCTCCTACGAGCAGTACTTC. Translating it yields CASSGSSGRVGPSSYEQYF.

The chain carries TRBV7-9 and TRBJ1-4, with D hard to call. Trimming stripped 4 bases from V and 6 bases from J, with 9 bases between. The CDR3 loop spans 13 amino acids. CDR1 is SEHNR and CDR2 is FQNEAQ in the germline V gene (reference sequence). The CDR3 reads CASSWSRDEKLFF. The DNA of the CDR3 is TGTGCCAGCAGCTGGAGTAGAGATGAAAAACTGTTTTTT. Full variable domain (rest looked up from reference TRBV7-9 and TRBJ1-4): DTGVSQNPRHKITKRGQNVTFRCDPISEHNRLYWYRQTLGQGPEFLTYFQNEAQLEKSRLLSDRFSAERPKGSFSTLEIQRTEQGDSAMYLCASSWSRDEKLFFGSGTQLSVL.

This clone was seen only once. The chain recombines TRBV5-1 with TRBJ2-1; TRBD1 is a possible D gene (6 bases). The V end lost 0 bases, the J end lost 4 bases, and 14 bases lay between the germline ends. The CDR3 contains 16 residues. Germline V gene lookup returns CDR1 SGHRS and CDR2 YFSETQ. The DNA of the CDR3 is TGCGCCAGCAGCTTGGTAGAGGGGGTCCGGTACAATGAGCAGTTCTTC. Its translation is CASSLVEGVRYNEQFF.